The 14 T cell receptor beta chains given below trace back to one sample, sequenced in a study of CD8 T cells in ankylosing spondylitis. Points from the study as a whole: Seemingly distinctive of ankylosing spondylitis blood was a TCR beta motif formed by eight highly homologous variants.

TCRdb fed the 5' RACE reads into MiXCR, producing one record per CDR3 protein. The sample consists of 100,000 to 150,000 distinct CDR3 sequences, approximately 17% of them appearing once. Antigen specificity for these receptors is unknown. Sequencing input: blood, either unsorted or a sorted T cell fraction (not recorded which). These receptors were obtained from a male donor with ankylosing spondylitis.

The chain couples TRBV4-3 to TRBJ2-1; D might be TRBD1 (5 bases). Trimming took 1 base from V and 2 from J, leaving 15 bases between them. Germline CDR1 is LGHNA and CDR2 is YSLEER. The CDR3 is made up of 17 amino acids. The CDR3 sequence is CASSQAPWARAYNEQFF. CDR3 bases: TGCGCCAGCAGCCAAGCTCCGTGGGCCAGGGCCTACAATGAGCAGTTCTTC.

In its sample, this clonotype was seen a few times. The chain has TRBV3-1 and TRBJ2-2, with D unclear. From germline, CDR1 is LGHDT and CDR2 YNNKEL (reference sequence). V was trimmed by 0 bases and J by 4 bases, leaving 9 bases between them. This CDR3 is 15 amino acids long. CDR3 DNA: TGTGCCAGCAGCCAAGACCCCGGGTTCACCGGGGAGCTGTTTTTT. It specifies CASSQDPGFTGELFF.

The chain uses TRBV27 and TRBJ2-7; the D is unclear. The V and J ends lost 10 bases and 4 bases respectively, with 11 bases between them. Germline lookup yields CDR1 MNHEY and CDR2 SMNVEV (reference sequence). The CDR3 sequence is 11 residues long. The CDR3 coding sequence is TGTGCCACGGGCCTCCCTTACGAGCAGTACTTC. As protein: CATGLPYEQYF.

This clonotype was seen a few times. The chain combines TRBV15 with TRBJ1-1; D is undetermined. From germline, CDR1 is LNHNV and CDR2 YYDKDF (reference sequence). V lost 0 bases, J lost 1 base, and 3 bases lay in between. The CDR3 is 13 amino acids. CDR3 sequence reads: CATSRDKNTEAFF. CDR3 nucleotides: TGTGCCACCAGCAGAGATAAGAACACTGAAGCTTTCTTT.

This chain connects TRBV3-1 to TRBJ2-1; 11 bases align to TRBD2. Germline CDR1 is LGHDT and CDR2 is YNNKEL (reference sequence). The CDR3 spans 19 residues. The trim removed 1 base at V and 4 bases at J, leaving 12 bases unmatched. In nucleotides, the CDR3 is TGTGCCAGCAGCCAAGGGCCAGAACGTCTAGCGGGGGGATACAATGAGCAGTTCTTC. Translation: CASSQGPERLAGGYNEQFF.

The chain has TRBV4-1 and TRBJ2-3; 7 positions agree with TRBD2. The V gene's germline CDR1 is MGHRA and CDR2 YSYEKL. The CDR3 has 15 amino acids. Unmatched junction bases numbered 4, after V lost 0 bases and J lost 4 bases. The CDR3 protein is CASSQEGTTSDTQYF. The CDR3 DNA sequence: TGCGCCAGCAGCCAAGAAGGGACTACCTCAGATACGCAGTATTTT.

This clonotype has more than one count but fewer than ten. CDR3 amino acids: CSARPLAGAHNEQFF. In nucleotides, the CDR3 is TGCAGTGCTAGACCCCTAGCGGGAGCGCACAATGAGCAGTTCTTC. The J gene is TRBJ2-1, the V gene TRBV20-1, with TRBD2 matching over 10 bases. V gave up 2 bases and J gave up 5 bases; unmatched junction bases: 6. CDR3 length: 15 amino acids. Germline CDR1 and CDR2: DFQATT and SNEGSKA (reference sequence).

This clonotype has ten or more counts. Written as DNA, the CDR3 is TGTGCCAGCAGTTTTGGGCGAAACACCATATATTTT. Amino acid sequence: CASSFGRNTIYF. The chain couples TRBV12-3 or TRBV12-4 to TRBJ1-3; D call uncertain. CDR3 size: 12 residues. V was pared by 3 bases and J by 5 bases, with 5 bases between.

This clonotype came up a few times. V gene TRBV7-8 combines with J gene TRBJ2-1; TRBD2 agrees at 8 bases. Trimming removed 1 base from V and 6 bases from J; junction bases left unmatched: 8. In germline, CDR1 is SGHVS, CDR2 FQNEAQ. The CDR3 length is 16 residues. This chain's CDR3 is CASSLVGTRSGNEQFF. DNA for the CDR3: TGTGCCAGCAGCTTAGTGGGGACTAGGTCGGGCAATGAGCAGTTCTTC.

This clonotype was detected only a few times. The V call is TRBV15, the J call TRBJ1-2; D gene ambiguous. The CDR3 spans 16 residues. The ends were cut back, 2 bases at V and 6 bases at J, with 19 bases in the middle. From germline, CDR1 is LNHNV and CDR2 YYDKDF (reference sequence). CDR3 sequence: CATSRLWEGQRDGYTF. The CDR3, as DNA: TGTGCCACCAGCAGACTCTGGGAGGGTCAGAGGGATGGCTACACCTTC.

This clonotype was detected ten times or more. V and J are TRBV7-9 and TRBJ2-5, with a tentative D call TRBD1 (5 bases). V was shortened by 6 bases and J by 2 bases, with 10 bases between the two germline ends. The CDR3 covers 13 residues. Germline V gene lookup returns CDR1 SEHNR and CDR2 FQNEAQ (reference sequence). This CDR3 is CASSFDRQETQYF. DNA for the CDR3: TGTGCCAGCAGTTTTGACAGACAAGAGACCCAGTACTTC.

This clonotype was found a few times. This chain connects TRBV28 to TRBJ2-7; D is tentatively TRBD1 or TRBD2 (5 bases each). V lost 5 bases and J 0 bases, leaving 11 bases between the germline ends. Germline V CDR1 and CDR2: MDHEN, SYDVKM. The CDR3 has 14 residues. The CDR3 nucleotides are TGTGCCAGCAGTGCCCGGGGCTTCTCCTACGAGCAGTACTTC. It is translated as CASSARGFSYEQYF.

This clonotype has just a few counts. The chain links TRBV4-1 to TRBJ2-7; 10 nucleotides line up with TRBD2. V was pared by 1 base and J by 3 bases, with 9 bases of the junction left unmatched. This CDR3 has 17 residues. The germline V gene has CDR1 MGHRA and CDR2 YSYEKL. The CDR3 is CASSQAGELAGVYEQYF. Written as DNA, the CDR3 is TGCGCCAGCAGCCAAGCCGGAGAGCTAGCGGGGGTCTACGAGCAGTACTTC.

The chain uses TRBV9 and TRBJ2-1, with 10 bases matching TRBD2. CDR1 SGDLS and CDR2 YYNGEE come from the germline V gene. The trim removed 3 bases at V and 8 bases at J, leaving 11 bases unmatched. The CDR3 consists of 16 residues. The CDR3 sequence: CASSALAGEMYYEQFF. The DNA of the CDR3 is TGTGCCAGCAGCGCGCTAGCGGGAGAGATGTATTATGAGCAGTTCTTC.